This T cell receptor beta chain came from a study of identical twins. Each donor (without exception) was a healthy Caucasian. From the 5' RACE reads, TCRdb called clonotypes with MiXCR, one entry per CDR3 protein. The sample lists some 97,000 distinct CDR3 sequences, under 6.5% occurring once. There are a few counts of this clonotype. Its antigen is undetermined. Germline assignment: CDR1 SGHVS and CDR2 FQNEAQ. This CDR3 comprises 14 residues. Whole-study results and caveats: Cross-sectional statistics, not tracking of the same donors, supported the conclusions.

Sequencing was performed on memory T cells sorted from blood. The origin of this receptor is a woman aged 50 to 60 in good health. This chain connects TRBV7-8 to TRBJ2-7, with 8 bases fitting TRBD2. The CDR3 region has the DNA TGTGCAGCAGGTCTTAGCGGGAACTCCTACGAGCAGTACTTC. Its protein is CAAGLSGNSYEQYF. Combining the CDR3 with reference TRBV7-8 and TRBJ2-7 gives the whole variable domain GAGVSQSPRYKVAKRGQDVALRCDPISGHVSLFWYQQALGQGPEFLTYFQNEAQLDKSGLPSDRFFAERPEGSVSTLKIQRTQQEDSAVYLCAAGLSGNSYEQYFGPGTRLTVT.